Each of the 30 T cell receptor beta chains below was sequenced from the same sample in a study of blood T cell repertoires in COVID-19. Generated by immunoSEQ multiplex PCR, the TCRdb table keeps only in-frame clones and is missing some. The sample has some 74,000 clones; about 91% are singletons. The sequenced material came from peripheral blood. Every receptor here comes from a woman of 80 years or more with acute or convalescent COVID-19.

The chain recombines TRBV6-5 with TRBJ2-1; D may be TRBD1 (6 bases). Looked up from germline, CDR1 is MNHEY and CDR2 is SVGAGI. The CDR3 sequence is 15 residues long. V dropped 7 bases and J dropped 0 bases, with 13 bases sitting between them. The CDR3 nucleotides read TGTGCCAGCACCCTGGGGGCAAGCTCCTACAATGAGCAGTTCTTC. This gives the protein CASTLGASSYNEQFF.

This chain links TRBV7-2 with TRBJ2-1; D gene uncertain. The V gene lost 1 base and the J gene lost 0 bases, with 7 bases spanning the gap. CDR1 is SGHTA, CDR2 FQGNSA, per germline. This CDR3 has 15 residues. As DNA, the CDR3 is TGTGCCAGCAGCTTAGGCCAGGACTCCTACAATGAGCAGTTCTTC. Translated, it gives CASSLGQDSYNEQFF.

The chain combines TRBV9 with TRBJ2-3, with TRBD2 matching 12 bases. This CDR3 is 16 amino acids long. V was pared by 4 bases and J by 2 bases, with 5 bases of the junction left unmatched. Per germline, CDR1 SGDLS and CDR2 YYNGEE. The CDR3 nucleotides read TGTGCCAGCAGCTTACTAGCGGGGGGTGTCACAGATACGCAGTATTTT. Encoded protein: CASSLLAGGVTDTQYF.

The J gene is TRBJ2-7, the V gene TRBV18, with a tentative D call TRBD1 (5 bases). The CDR3 runs 15 residues. Trimming stripped 0 bases from V and 5 bases from J, with 14 bases between. CDR1 and CDR2 from the germline V gene are KGHSH and LQKENI. DNA for the CDR3: TGTGCCAGCTCACCACCCCATGCTCTCAGGGACGAGCAGTACTTC. Its protein is CASSPPHALRDEQYF.

The chain's CDR3 is CASSIRDRGLTGELFF. In DNA, the CDR3 is TGTGCCAGCAGCATCCGGGACAGGGGGCTTACTGGGGAGCTGTTTTTT. The chain recombines TRBV11-3 with TRBJ2-2, with 12 bases lining up with TRBD1. Germline V lookup: CDR1 SGHNT, CDR2 YENEEA. The CDR3 loop spans 16 amino acids. J gave up 8 bases and V 5 bases, and 9 bases lay outside the gene matches.

CDR3 DNA sequence: TGTGCCTCTAGAGGTGCTAGCGGGGGCCCGAACACCGGGGAGCTGTTTTTT. It translates to CASRGASGGPNTGELFF. V is TRBV19 and J is TRBJ2-2, with TRBD2 matching over 10 bases. This CDR3 comprises 17 residues. With V trimmed by 11 bases and J by 0 bases, 12 bases remained unmatched. Germline values: CDR1 LNHDA, CDR2 SQIVND (reference sequence).

In DNA form, the CDR3 reads TGTGCCAGCAGCTTAGCGTGGACAGGGCGGAATAAAGTGGCTTTCTTT. This encodes CASSLAWTGRNKVAFF. V is TRBV7-2 and J is TRBJ1-1; 8 positions agree with TRBD1. Germline V gene data show CDR1 as SGHTA and CDR2 as FQGNSA. V gave up 0 bases and J gave up 11 bases; unmatched junction bases: 14. The CDR3 loop spans 16 amino acids.

This sequence joins TRBV18 and TRBJ2-1; 7 positions agree with TRBD2. Unmatched junction bases numbered 12, after V lost 2 bases and J lost 8 bases. Germline V CDR1 and CDR2: KGHSH, LQKENI. The CDR3 extends over 16 amino acids. The CDR3 here is CASSPETGGYRDEQFF. Written as DNA, the CDR3 is TGTGCCAGCTCACCAGAAACCGGGGGGTATAGGGATGAGCAGTTCTTC.

The rearrangement links TRBV5-1 to TRBJ2-7, with 7 bases matching TRBD1. The CDR3 has 16 amino acids. The germline CDR1 and CDR2 sequences are SGHRS and YFSETQ. Trimming cost V 4 bases and J 0 bases; bases outside gene matches: 10. This chain's CDR3 is CASSQAQGSSSYEQYF. CDR3 DNA sequence: TGCGCCAGCAGCCAAGCACAGGGGTCCAGCTCCTACGAGCAGTACTTC.

V usage is TRBV7-3 and J usage is TRBJ1-1; D not certain. Germline loops: CDR1 SGHTA, CDR2 FQGTGA. CDR3 length: 13 amino acids. The ends were cut back, 2 bases at V and 1 base at J, with 5 bases in the middle. CDR3 bases: TGTGCCAGCAGCTTAGGCCAGAACACTGAAGCTTTCTTT. It encodes CASSLGQNTEAFF.

The chain employs TRBV6-5 and TRBJ2-3, with D unclear. This CDR3 is built from 14 residues. Trimming left V 2 bases short and J 4 bases short, with 10 bases between. Germline loops: CDR1 MNHEY, CDR2 SVGAGI. The CDR3, as DNA: TGTGCCAGCAGTTACCAGCCAGAGGCAGATACGCAGTATTTT. Translation: CASSYQPEADTQYF.

As for this clone: This same CDR3 is encoded by further DNA sequences in the sample. The chain joins TRBV5-3 to TRBJ1-5; tentative D call: TRBD1 (5 bases). TRBV5-3 is an ORF; its function is uncertain. The CDR3 runs to 14 residues. V lost 6 bases, J lost 5 bases, and 15 bases lay in between. In nucleotides, the CDR3 is TGTGCCAGAAAGGGGCGGGGGGATGATCAGCCCCAGCATTTT. Translating it yields CARKGRGDDQPQHF.

The rearrangement links TRBV7-9 to TRBJ2-7; no clear D gene. The CDR3 contains 12 residues. Germline CDR1 and CDR2: SEHNR and FQNEAQ (reference sequence). Trimming took off 3 bases at V and 2 bases at J, with 5 bases between the two ends. The chain's CDR3 is CASSFLPYEQYF. DNA of the CDR3: TGTGCCAGCAGCTTCCTTCCCTACGAGCAGTACTTC.

Details on this clone: The sample holds other DNA sequences that translate to the same CDR3. The chain recombines TRBV29-1 with TRBJ1-1; TRBD1 matches 8 bases. The CDR3 has 12 residues. CDR1 SQVTM and CDR2 ANQGSEA come from the germline V gene. Losses at the gene ends were 3 bases for V and 5 bases for J; bases not matched to a gene: 2. The CDR3 is CSVDDRGTEAFF. Written as DNA, the CDR3 is TGCAGCGTTGACGACAGGGGAACTGAAGCTTTCTTT.

This clone was seen more than once but under ten times. This chain's CDR3 is CASSHPTGGRETQYF. Written as DNA, the CDR3 is TGTGCCAGCAGCCACCCCACAGGGGGCAGAGAGACCCAGTACTTC. This chain connects TRBV3-1 (or the pseudogene TRBV3-2) to TRBJ2-5; 9 bases map to TRBD1. V lost 3 bases, J lost 4 bases, and 6 bases stayed unmatched. The CDR3 is made up of 15 amino acids. From germline, CDR1 is LGHDT and CDR2 YNNKEL (reference sequence).

The chain joins TRBV9 to TRBJ2-1, with 11 nucleotides matching TRBD2. This CDR3 is 15 amino acids long. V was pared by 3 bases and J by 8 bases, with 7 bases of the junction left unmatched. CDR1 and CDR2 (germline): SGDLS, YYNGEE. The CDR3 protein is CASSASGRPGDEQFF. In DNA form, the CDR3 reads TGTGCCAGCAGCGCTAGCGGGAGGCCGGGGGATGAGCAGTTCTTC.

The chain couples TRBV5-1 to TRBJ1-1; D is unclear. The CDR3 has 14 residues. V dropped 0 bases and J dropped 11 bases, with 17 bases sitting between them. CDR1 and CDR2 from the germline V gene are SGHRS and YFSETQ. This CDR3 reads CASSLGFEGSVAFF. The CDR3 nucleotides are TGCGCCAGCAGCTTGGGATTTGAGGGCTCGGTGGCTTTCTTT.

This clone has a single count. V usage is TRBV5-1 and J usage is TRBJ1-3, with D uncertain. CDR1 is SGHRS, CDR2 YFSETQ, per germline. This CDR3 comprises 16 residues. Trimming stripped 3 bases from V and 0 bases from J, with 13 bases between. The CDR3 here is CASSSAGASSGNTIYF. CDR3 nucleotides: TGCGCCAGCAGCTCGGCAGGCGCAAGCTCTGGAAACACCATATATTTT.

The rearrangement uses TRBV30 and TRBJ2-5; perhaps TRBD1 as D (6 bases). Germline V CDR1 and CDR2: GTSNPN, SVGIG (reference sequence). Trimming pared 5 bases from V and 2 bases from J, leaving 12 bases between. The CDR3 is 13 amino acids. The CDR3 sequence: CAWGWTAQETQYF. The CDR3 nucleotides read TGTGCCTGGGGGTGGACAGCGCAAGAGACCCAGTACTTC.

This chain joins TRBV14 and TRBJ2-1, with a tentative D call TRBD2 (6 bases). Germline V gene data show CDR1 as SGHDN and CDR2 as FVKESK. V was clipped by 1 base and J by 12 bases, with 22 bases between them. The CDR3 is made up of 16 amino acids. CDR3: CASSQVGRGINDGQFF. The CDR3 bases are TGTGCCAGCAGCCAAGTTGGGCGGGGTATCAATGACGGGCAGTTCTTC.

This chain joins TRBV5-1 and TRBJ2-7; 10 bases align to TRBD1. V trimming: 0 bases; J trimming: 4 bases; junction bases outside the gene matches: 7. The germline CDR1 and CDR2 sequences are SGHRS and YFSETQ. This CDR3 spans 16 amino acids. In DNA form, the CDR3 reads TGCGCCAGCAGCTTGGGGAGGACAGGGGGGGTTTACGAGCAGTACTTC. Amino acid sequence: CASSLGRTGGVYEQYF.

The chain links TRBV10-3 to TRBJ2-1; D perhaps matches TRBD2 (6 bases). This CDR3 is built from 14 residues. The germline gives CDR1 ENHRY, CDR2 SYGVKD. V gave up 4 bases and J gave up 7 bases, with 14 bases separating them. DNA for the CDR3: TGTGCCATCAGTGGTCGGGACTCCAGAAATGAGCAGTTCTTC. Translated, it gives CAISGRDSRNEQFF.

V is TRBV6-2 or TRBV6-3 and J is TRBJ1-5; 10 positions match TRBD1. The V gene's germline CDR1 is MNHEY and CDR2 SVGEGT. V shed 2 bases and J 6 bases; nucleotides not matched to a gene: 19. The CDR3 totals 20 residues. CDR3 DNA: TGTGCCAGCAGTTACGCCGTGGGACAGGGGATCGGTAGACAGGGTCAGCCCCAGCATTTT. Protein: CASSYAVGQGIGRQGQPQHF.

The chain uses TRBV3-1 (or the pseudogene TRBV3-2) and TRBJ2-7, with 10 bases lining up with TRBD2. Germline CDR1 LGHDT, CDR2 YNNKEL (reference sequence). V gave up 4 bases and J gave up 6 bases; unmatched junction bases: 12. This CDR3 has 16 residues. Here the CDR3 reads CASSPKREGLHSEQYF. The CDR3 nucleotides are TGTGCCAGCAGCCCCAAGCGGGAGGGCCTTCACTCCGAGCAGTACTTC.

V gene TRBV4-2 combines with J gene TRBJ2-7, with D possibly TRBD2 on 6 matching bases. Germline V gene lookup returns CDR1 LGHNA and CDR2 YNFKEQ. CDR3 size: 16 residues. Between the trimmed V and J ends, which lost 4 bases and 6 bases, there was a span of 22 bases. CDR3 loop: CASSLGDSAGKGEQYF. CDR3 in DNA: TGTGCCAGCAGCCTAGGGGACTCGGCAGGGAAGGGCGAGCAGTACTTC.

Note on this clone: In the same sample, other DNA sequences code for this CDR3. V and J are TRBV18 and TRBJ1-5; maybe TRBD1 (5 bases). This CDR3 contains 13 residues. The germline V gene has CDR1 KGHSH and CDR2 LQKENI. Trimming took 2 bases from V and 5 from J, leaving 7 bases between them. Written as DNA, the CDR3 is TGTGCCAGCTCACCAGGGGGGGATCAGCCCCAGCATTTT. Amino acid sequence: CASSPGGDQPQHF.

This clone was seen only once. V gene TRBV9 combines with J gene TRBJ2-3; 8 nucleotides match TRBD2. CDR3 length: 16 amino acids. The germline gives CDR1 SGDLS, CDR2 YYNGEE. V shed 4 bases, J shed 0 bases, and the junction held 7 bases outside the gene matches. The CDR3 DNA follows: TGTGCCAGCAGCCTTGCCGGGGGGGCGAGCACAGATACGCAGTATTTT. This gives the protein CASSLAGGASTDTQYF.

V usage is TRBV18 and J usage is TRBJ2-2; 8 bases are a match to TRBD1. V shed 3 bases and J 4 bases; nucleotides not matched to a gene: 4. Germline CDR1 KGHSH, CDR2 LQKENI. This CDR3 is 15 amino acids long. The CDR3 sequence: CASSPGQGGTGELFF. CDR3 in DNA: TGTGCCAGCTCACCTGGACAGGGAGGCACCGGGGAGCTGTTTTTT.

V usage is TRBV5-1 and J usage is TRBJ2-6; D may be TRBD1 (6 bases). The length of the CDR3 is 15 residues. Trimming took 2 bases from V and 4 from J, leaving 10 bases between them. Germline CDR1 and CDR2: SGHRS and YFSETQ. The CDR3, as DNA: TGCGCCAGCAGCTTAGGGGGATCCGGGGCCAACGTCCTGACTTTC. This sequence encodes CASSLGGSGANVLTF.

V usage is TRBV27 and J usage is TRBJ2-2; TRBD1 matches 7 bases. V dropped 0 bases and J dropped 2; count of bases not matched to a gene: 12. The CDR3 is 19 residues long. Germline CDR1 MNHEY, CDR2 SMNVEV (reference sequence). CDR3 sequence (DNA): TGTGCCAGCAGTTTATCGAGTCCTATGATAGGGGGCAACACCGGGGAGCTGTTTTTT. This encodes CASSLSSPMIGGNTGELFF.